This TCR beta chain was sequenced during a study of glioma-infiltrating T cells after dendritic cell vaccination. Time point of the sample: after dendritic cell vaccination, including at tumor progression/relapse. Fresh-frozen tumor tissue and more than two years of survival data were available for all. The PCR used 60 V beta and 13 J beta primers. TCRdb keeps only in-frame clones here, not all; method: immunoSEQ multiplex PCR. The data show 75,000 to 85,000 clones, roughly 91% seen once. Per germline, CDR1 SGHVS and CDR2 FQNEAQ. This CDR3 has 12 amino acids. This chain uses TRBV7-8 with TRBJ2-7, with TRBD1 identical over 7 bases. This sequence originates from a human donor with glioblastoma. Source: blood, taken after dendritic cell vaccination. The CDR3 DNA reads as TGTGCTACAGGGGCAGCCTTCAGGGAGCAGTACTTC. Translating it yields CATGAAFREQYF.